This TCR beta chain was recovered during a study of blood T cell repertoires in COVID-19. The V end was cut by 6 bases, the J end by 0 bases, with 11 bases between. The CDR3 consists of 14 residues. Germline CDR1 and CDR2: SGHTA and FQGNSA. Categorization into cohorts depended on clinical history that participants reported. Recovered participants had two consecutive negative NP/OP PCR tests, healthcare professional clearance, or symptom resolution. The assay was immunoSEQ multiplex PCR, and TCRdb's table has in-frame clones only and misses some. The sample comprises over 200,000 clones, around 90% of which are singletons, and about 1.2% rests with the top ten.

This chain connects TRBV7-2 to TRBJ1-1, with D maybe TRBD1 (6 bases). Specimen: PBMCs or T cells enriched from blood (not recorded which). This clonotype originated in a man aged 25-45 years who had recovered from COVID-19. The CDR3 loop is CASRTTGMNTEAFF. The CDR3 nucleotides are TGTGCCAGCAGAACGACAGGCATGAACACTGAAGCTTTCTTT.